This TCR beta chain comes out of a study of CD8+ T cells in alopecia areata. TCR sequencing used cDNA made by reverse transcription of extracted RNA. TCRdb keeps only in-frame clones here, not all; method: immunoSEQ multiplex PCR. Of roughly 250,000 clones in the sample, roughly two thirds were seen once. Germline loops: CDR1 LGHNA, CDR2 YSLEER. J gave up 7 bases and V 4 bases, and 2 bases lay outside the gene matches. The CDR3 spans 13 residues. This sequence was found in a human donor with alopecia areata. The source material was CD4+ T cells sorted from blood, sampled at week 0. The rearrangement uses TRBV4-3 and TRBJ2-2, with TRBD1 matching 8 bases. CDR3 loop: CASSPGTGGELFF. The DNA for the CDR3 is TGCGCCAGCAGCCCCGGGACAGGCGGGGAGCTGTTTTTT.